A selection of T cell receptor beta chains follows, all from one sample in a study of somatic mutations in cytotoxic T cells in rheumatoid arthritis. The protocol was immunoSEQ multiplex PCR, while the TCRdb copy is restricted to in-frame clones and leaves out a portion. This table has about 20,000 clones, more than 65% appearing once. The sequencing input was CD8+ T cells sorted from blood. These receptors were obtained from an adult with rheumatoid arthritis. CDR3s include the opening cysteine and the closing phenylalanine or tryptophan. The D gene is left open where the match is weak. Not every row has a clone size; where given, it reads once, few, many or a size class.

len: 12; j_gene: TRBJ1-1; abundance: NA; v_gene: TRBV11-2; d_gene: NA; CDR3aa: CASSFGGGEAFF; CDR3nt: TGTGCCAGCAGCTTCGGGGGGGGAGAAGCTTTCTTT
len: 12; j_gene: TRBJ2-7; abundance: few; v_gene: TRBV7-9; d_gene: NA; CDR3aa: CATSSASYEQYF; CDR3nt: TGTGCCACCTCGTCGGCTTCCTACGAGCAGTACTTC
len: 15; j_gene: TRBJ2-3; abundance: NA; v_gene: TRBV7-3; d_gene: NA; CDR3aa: CASSLQGGSTDTQYF; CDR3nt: TGTGCCAGCAGCTTACAGGGGGGAAGCACAGATACGCAGTATTTT
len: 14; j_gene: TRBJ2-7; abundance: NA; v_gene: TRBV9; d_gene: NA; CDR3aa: CASSVGGFSYEQYF; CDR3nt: TGTGCCAGCAGCGTAGGCGGATTTTCCTACGAGCAGTACTTC
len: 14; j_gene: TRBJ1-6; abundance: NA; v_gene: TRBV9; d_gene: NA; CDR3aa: CASSVGLSNSPLHF; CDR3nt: TGTGCCAGCAGCGTAGGTTTGTCTAATTCACCCCTCCACTTT
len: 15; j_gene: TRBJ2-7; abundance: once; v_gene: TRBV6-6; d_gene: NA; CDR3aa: CASSYRGRSSYEQYF; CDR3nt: TGTGCCAGCAGTTACCGGGGACGGAGCTCCTACGAGCAGTACTTC
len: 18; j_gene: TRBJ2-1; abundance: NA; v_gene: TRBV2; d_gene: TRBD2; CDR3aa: CASSEWTGLAGDYNEQFF; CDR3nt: TGTGCCAGCAGTGAGTGGACGGGTTTAGCGGGGGACTACAATGAGCAGTTCTTC
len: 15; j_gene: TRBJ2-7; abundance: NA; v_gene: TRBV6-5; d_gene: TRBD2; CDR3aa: CASSYAAGGLDEQYF; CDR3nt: TGTGCCAGCAGTTATGCCGCGGGGGGACTCGACGAGCAGTACTTC
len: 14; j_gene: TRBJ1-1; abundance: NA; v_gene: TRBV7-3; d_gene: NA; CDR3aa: CASSLGHGGTEAFF; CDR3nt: TGTGCCAGCAGCTTAGGCCACGGCGGCACTGAAGCTTTCTTT
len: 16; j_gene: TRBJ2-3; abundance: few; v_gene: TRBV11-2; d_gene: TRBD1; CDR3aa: CASSFQDRDLTDTQYF; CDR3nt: TGTGCCAGCAGCTTCCAAGACAGGGACCTCACAGATACGCAGTATTTT
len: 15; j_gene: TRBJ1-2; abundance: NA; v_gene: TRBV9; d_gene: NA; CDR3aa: CASSVEQGANYGYTF; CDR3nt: TGTGCCAGCAGCGTAGAACAAGGTGCTAACTATGGCTACACCTTC
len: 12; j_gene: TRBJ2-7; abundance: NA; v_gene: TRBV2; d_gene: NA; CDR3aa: CASIEGAYEQYF; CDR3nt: TGTGCCAGCATAGAGGGGGCCTACGAGCAGTACTTC
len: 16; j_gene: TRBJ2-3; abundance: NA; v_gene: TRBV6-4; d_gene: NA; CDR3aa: CASSEGQGPLTDTQYF; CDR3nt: TGTGCCAGCAGTGAAGGGCAGGGCCCCCTCACAGATACGCAGTATTTT
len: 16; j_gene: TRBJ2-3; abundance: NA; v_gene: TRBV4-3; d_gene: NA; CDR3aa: CASSQDWLARTDTQYF; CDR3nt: TGCGCCAGCAGCCAAGATTGGTTGGCCCGCACAGATACGCAGTATTTT
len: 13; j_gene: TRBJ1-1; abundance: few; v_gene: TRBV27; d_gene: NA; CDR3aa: CASSLLENTEAFF; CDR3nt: TGTGCCAGCAGTTTATTGGAGAACACTGAAGCTTTCTTT
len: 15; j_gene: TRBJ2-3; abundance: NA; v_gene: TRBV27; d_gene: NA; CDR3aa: CASNKGLTSTDTQYF; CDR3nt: TGTGCCAGCAATAAGGGCCTGACAAGCACAGATACGCAGTATTTT
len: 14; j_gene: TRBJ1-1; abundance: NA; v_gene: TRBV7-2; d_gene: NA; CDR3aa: CASSFLTVPTEAFF; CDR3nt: TGTGCCAGCAGCTTCTTGACAGTCCCCACTGAAGCTTTCTTT
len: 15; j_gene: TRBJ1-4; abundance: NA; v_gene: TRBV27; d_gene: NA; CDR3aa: CASSETLLANEKLFF; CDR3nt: TGTGCCAGCAGCGAGACCCTTTTGGCTAATGAAAAACTGTTTTTT
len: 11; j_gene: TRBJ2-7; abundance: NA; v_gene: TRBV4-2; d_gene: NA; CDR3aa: CASRLGTEQYF; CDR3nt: TGTGCCAGCAGACTTGGGACCGAGCAGTACTTC
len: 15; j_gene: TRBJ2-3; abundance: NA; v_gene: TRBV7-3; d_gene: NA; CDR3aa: CASSLLGSGTDTQYF; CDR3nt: TGTGCCAGCAGCCTACTCGGTTCGGGCACAGATACGCAGTATTTT
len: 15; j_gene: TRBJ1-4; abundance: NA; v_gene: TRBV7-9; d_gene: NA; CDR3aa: CASSLVRAVGEKLFF; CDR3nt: TGTGCCAGCAGCTTAGTTAGGGCAGTCGGGGAAAAACTGTTTTTT
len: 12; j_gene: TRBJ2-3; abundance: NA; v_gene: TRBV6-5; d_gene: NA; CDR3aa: CASSYGTDTQYF; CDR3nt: TGTGCCAGCAGTTACGGTACAGATACGCAGTATTTT
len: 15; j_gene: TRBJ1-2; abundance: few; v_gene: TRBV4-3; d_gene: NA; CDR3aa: CASSQVPGAGYGYTF; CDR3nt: TGCGCCAGCAGCCAAGTCCCGGGGGCTGGCTATGGCTACACCTTC
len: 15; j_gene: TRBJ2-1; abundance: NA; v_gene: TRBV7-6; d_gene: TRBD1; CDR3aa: CASSSTGAHYNEQFF; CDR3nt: TGTGCCAGCAGCTCGACAGGGGCACACTACAATGAGCAGTTCTTC
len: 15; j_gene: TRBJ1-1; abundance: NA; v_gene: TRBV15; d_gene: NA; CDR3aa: CATSSLLDRNTEAFF; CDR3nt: TGTGCCACCAGCAGTCTTTTGGACAGAAACACTGAAGCTTTCTTT
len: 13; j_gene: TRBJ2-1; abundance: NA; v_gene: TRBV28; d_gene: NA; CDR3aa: CASSSESYNEQFF; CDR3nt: TGTGCCAGCAGTTCAGAATCCTACAATGAGCAGTTCTTC
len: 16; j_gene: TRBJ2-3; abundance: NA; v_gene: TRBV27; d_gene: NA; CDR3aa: CASSLFPGGSTDTQYF; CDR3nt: TGTGCCAGCAGTTTATTCCCAGGCGGCAGCACAGATACGCAGTATTTT
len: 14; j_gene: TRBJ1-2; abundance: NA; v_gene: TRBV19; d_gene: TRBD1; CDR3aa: CASSLGGATYGYTF; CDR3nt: TGTGCCAGTAGTTTAGGGGGCGCGACCTATGGCTACACCTTC
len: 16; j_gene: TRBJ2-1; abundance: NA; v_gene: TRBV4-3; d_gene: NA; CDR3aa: CASSQEMSGLYNEQFF; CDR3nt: TGCGCCAGCAGCCAAGAAATGAGCGGGTTATACAATGAGCAGTTCTTC
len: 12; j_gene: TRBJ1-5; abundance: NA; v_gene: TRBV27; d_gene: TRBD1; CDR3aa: CATGGGGQPQHF; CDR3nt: TGTGCCACCGGAGGGGGCGGTCAGCCCCAGCATTTT
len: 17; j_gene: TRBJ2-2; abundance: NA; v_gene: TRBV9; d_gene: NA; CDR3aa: CASSFSIPTPNTGELFF; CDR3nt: TGTGCCAGCAGCTTCAGTATCCCCACCCCGAACACCGGGGAGCTGTTTTTT
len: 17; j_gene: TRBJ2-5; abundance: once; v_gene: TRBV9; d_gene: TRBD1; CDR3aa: CASSVARGSRGPETQYF; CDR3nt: TGTGCCAGCAGCGTAGCTCGGGGCTCGAGGGGGCCCGAGACCCAGTACTTC
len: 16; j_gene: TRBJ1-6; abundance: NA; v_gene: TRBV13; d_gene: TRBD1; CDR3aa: CASSLMGQLYNSPLHF; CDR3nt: TGTGCCAGCAGCTTAATGGGACAGCTCTATAATTCACCCCTCCACTTT
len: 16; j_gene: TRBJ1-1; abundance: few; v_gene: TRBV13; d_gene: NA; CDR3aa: CASSGLTGRGETEAFF; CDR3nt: TGTGCCAGCAGCGGACTAACAGGGAGGGGAGAGACTGAAGCTTTCTTT
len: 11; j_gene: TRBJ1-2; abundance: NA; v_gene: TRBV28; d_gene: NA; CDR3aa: CASTDLDGYTF; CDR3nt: TGTGCCAGCACCGACTTAGATGGCTACACCTTC
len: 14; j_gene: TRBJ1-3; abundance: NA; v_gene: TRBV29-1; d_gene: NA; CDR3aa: CSVLLVPSGNTIYF; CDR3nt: TGCAGCGTTCTACTGGTACCTTCTGGAAACACCATATATTTT
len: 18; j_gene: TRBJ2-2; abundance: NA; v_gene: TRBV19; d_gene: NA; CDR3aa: CASSMDFGTPAFAGELFF; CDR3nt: TGTGCCAGTAGTATGGACTTCGGGACTCCTGCTTTCGCCGGGGAGCTGTTTTTT
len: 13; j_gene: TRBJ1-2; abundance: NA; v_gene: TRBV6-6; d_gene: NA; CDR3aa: CASSLFVAEGYTF; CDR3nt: TGTGCCAGCAGTCTTTTTGTCGCGGAGGGCTACACCTTC
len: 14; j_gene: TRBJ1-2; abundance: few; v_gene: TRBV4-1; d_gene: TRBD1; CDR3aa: CASSHSDRDYGYTF; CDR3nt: TGCGCCAGCAGCCATTCGGACAGGGACTATGGCTACACCTTC
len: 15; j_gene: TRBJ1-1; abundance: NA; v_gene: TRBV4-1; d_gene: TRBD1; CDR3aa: CASSHRTGSDTEAFF; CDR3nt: TGCGCCAGCAGCCACAGGACAGGGTCGGACACTGAAGCTTTCTTT
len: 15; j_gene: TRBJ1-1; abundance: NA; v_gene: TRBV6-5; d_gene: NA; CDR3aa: CASSYRDGGDTEAFF; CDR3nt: TGTGCCAGCAGTTACCGCGATGGGGGGGACACTGAAGCTTTCTTT
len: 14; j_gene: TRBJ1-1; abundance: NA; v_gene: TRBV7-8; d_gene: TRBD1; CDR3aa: CASSLETGDAEAFF; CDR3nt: TGTGCCAGCAGCTTAGAAACAGGGGACGCTGAAGCTTTCTTT
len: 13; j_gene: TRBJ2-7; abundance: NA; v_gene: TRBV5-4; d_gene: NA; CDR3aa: CASSLFGSYEQYF; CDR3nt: TGTGCCAGCAGCTTGTTTGGGTCCTACGAGCAGTACTTC
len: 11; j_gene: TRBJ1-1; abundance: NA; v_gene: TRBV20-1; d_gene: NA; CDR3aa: CSAFTGPEAFF; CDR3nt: TGCAGTGCTTTCACAGGGCCTGAAGCTTTCTTT
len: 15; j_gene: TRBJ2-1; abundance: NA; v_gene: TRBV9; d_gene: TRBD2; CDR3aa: CASSVETGTTTGQFF; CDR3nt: TGTGCCAGCAGCGTCGAGACCGGGACTACGACGGGGCAGTTCTTC
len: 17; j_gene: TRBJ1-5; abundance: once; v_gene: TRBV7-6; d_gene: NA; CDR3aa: CASSLDGPDASNQPQHF; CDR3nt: TGTGCCAGCAGCTTAGACGGTCCCGACGCAAGCAATCAGCCCCAGCATTTT
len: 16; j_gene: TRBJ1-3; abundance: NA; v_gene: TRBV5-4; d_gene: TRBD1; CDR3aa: CASSGGQGAAGNTIYF; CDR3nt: TGTGCCAGCAGCGGGGGACAGGGGGCAGCGGGAAACACCATATATTTT
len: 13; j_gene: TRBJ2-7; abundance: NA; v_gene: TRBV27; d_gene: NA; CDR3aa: CASSSGKVYEQYF; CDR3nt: TGTGCCAGCAGCAGCGGAAAGGTCTACGAGCAGTACTTC